One and the same sample provided the 22 T cell receptor beta chains below, sequenced in a study of blood T cell repertoires in COVID-19 (dated by TCRdb to between 2020 and 2021). Receptor libraries were prepared by the immunoSEQ multiplex PCR assay. This immuneACCESS table, as held by TCRdb, lists in-frame sequences with V and J called but not all clones. Of the missing ones, under half trace to an unresolved V gene in checked studies; the others have no known cause. This sample lists over 100,000 clones; more than 65% were detected once. The ten largest clonotypes hold roughly 7.9% of the sample. The material sequenced was peripheral blood. These receptor sequences come from a woman older than 75 with active or convalescent COVID-19.

The chain carries TRBV5-1 and TRBJ1-3; D is undetermined. Trimming stripped 0 bases from V and 0 bases from J, with 7 bases between. Germline V gene lookup returns CDR1 SGHRS and CDR2 YFSETQ. The length of the CDR3 is 15 residues. The CDR3 coding sequence is TGCGCCAGCAGCTTGGCGCCAGACTCTGGAAACACCATATATTTT. Its protein product is CASSLAPDSGNTIYF.

The rearrangement uses TRBV5-4 and TRBJ1-2; TRBD1 aligns across 11 bases. This CDR3 is built from 16 residues. Germline loops: CDR1 SGHNT, CDR2 YYREEE (reference sequence). J lost 5 bases, V lost 0 bases, and 6 bases had no gene match. The CDR3 region is CASSLGGQGGHYGYTF. DNA of the CDR3: TGTGCCAGCAGCTTGGGGGGACAGGGGGGACATTATGGCTACACCTTC.

This chain joins TRBV6-5 and TRBJ2-7, with 8 bases aligning to TRBD1. The CDR3 covers 15 residues. Germline V gives CDR1 MNHEY, CDR2 SVGAGI. V was pared by 0 bases and J by 2 bases, with 3 bases of the junction left unmatched. CDR3: CASSYSKTGAYEQYF. Here the CDR3 DNA reads TGTGCCAGCAGTTACTCGAAGACAGGGGCCTACGAGCAGTACTTC.

The chain has TRBV5-1 and TRBJ1-4, with a tentative D call TRBD1 (5 bases). V lost 1 base and J 4 bases, leaving 8 bases between the germline ends. Germline CDR1 SGHRS, CDR2 YFSETQ. This CDR3 comprises 14 residues. The CDR3 bases are TGCGCCAGCAGCTTGCAAGACAGTAATGAAAAACTGTTTTTT. Protein product: CASSLQDSNEKLFF.

There are a few counts of this clone. This chain joins TRBV9 and TRBJ2-5; D call uncertain. The CDR3 runs 16 residues. Germline V lookup: CDR1 SGDLS, CDR2 YYNGEE. Trimming took 2 bases from V and 1 from J, leaving 15 bases between them. CDR3 sequence (DNA): TGTGCCAGCAGCGTCCAATGGGTGGGCTCCCAAGAGACCCAGTACTTC. Amino acids: CASSVQWVGSQETQYF.

The genes are TRBV7-2 and TRBJ1-4; possibly TRBD1 for D (5 bases). The CDR3 contains 14 residues. The V end was cut by 5 bases, the J end by 7 bases, with 14 bases between. Looked up from germline, CDR1 is SGHTA and CDR2 is FQGNSA. The CDR3 region has the DNA TGTGCCAGCAGCCGCCAACCCACAGGTGAAAAACTGTTTTTT. This codes for CASSRQPTGEKLFF.

V and J are TRBV9 and TRBJ2-7; 9 bases match TRBD1. The germline CDR1 and CDR2 sequences are SGDLS and YYNGEE. Germline trimming cut 3 bases from V and 4 bases from J; bases unmatched to any gene: 8. The length of the CDR3 is 15 residues. CDR3 in amino acids: CASSAMGQGGYEQYF. The CDR3 nucleotides are TGTGCCAGCAGCGCTATGGGACAGGGAGGGTACGAGCAGTACTTC.

The chain couples TRBV24-1 to TRBJ2-1; TRBD2 is a possible D gene (7 bases). The germline gives CDR1 KGHDR, CDR2 SFDVKD. Trimming removed 0 bases from V and 4 bases from J, with 21 bases in between. This CDR3 has 19 amino acids. This CDR3 reads CATSDLHEESGRGYNEQFF. The CDR3 DNA follows: TGTGCCACCAGTGATTTGCACGAGGAGTCGGGGAGGGGGTACAATGAGCAGTTCTTC.

Only a few counts were recorded for this clone. This sequence joins TRBV27 and TRBJ1-4, with D possibly matching TRBD1 (6 bases). The CDR3 loop spans 14 amino acids. Trimming took off 2 bases at V and 11 bases at J, with 15 bases between the two ends. Looked up from germline, CDR1 is MNHEY and CDR2 is SMNVEV (reference sequence). The CDR3 DNA reads TGTGCCAGCAGTTTAAGGGAGGGGGTCGGGAAACTGTTTTTT. Its protein product is CASSLREGVGKLFF.

This chain links TRBV6-6 with TRBJ2-5, with 7 bases identical to TRBD1. Germline V CDR1 and CDR2: MNHNY, SVGAGI (reference sequence). The CDR3 length is 13 residues. With 5 bases clipped from V and 5 bases from J, the junction kept 5 bases outside the gene matches. The CDR3 region is CASSPLQGETQYF. DNA of the CDR3: TGTGCCAGCAGTCCACTACAGGGGGAGACCCAGTACTTC.

The chain recombines TRBV9 with TRBJ1-2, with D hard to call. The CDR3 totals 16 residues. Per the germline V gene, CDR1 is SGDLS and CDR2 is YYNGEE. V lost 0 bases and J 0 bases, leaving 12 bases between the germline ends. CDR3: CASSVAPLAANYGYTF. CDR3 DNA: TGTGCCAGCAGCGTAGCCCCGTTGGCAGCTAACTATGGCTACACCTTC. The whole variable domain, remainder taken from reference TRBV9 and TRBJ1-2, is DSGVTQTPKHLITATGQRVTLRCSPRSGDLSVYWYQQSLDQGLQFLIQYYNGEERAKGNILERFSAQQFPDLHSELNLSSLELGDSALYFCASSVAPLAANYGYTFGSGTRLTVV.

The chain employs TRBV9 and TRBJ1-2, with TRBD1 matching 9 bases. This CDR3 spans 15 amino acids. The J segment lost 4 bases and the V segment lost 3 bases, leaving 7 bases of the junction unmatched. Germline V CDR1 and CDR2: SGDLS, YYNGEE. The chain's CDR3 is CASSDGQGSPYGYTF. The CDR3 nucleotides are TGTGCCAGCAGCGACGGACAGGGGAGTCCCTATGGCTACACCTTC. The full variable domain, in which reference TRBV9 and TRBJ1-2 provide the parts outside the CDR3, is DSGVTQTPKHLITATGQRVTLRCSPRSGDLSVYWYQQSLDQGLQFLIQYYNGEERAKGNILERFSAQQFPDLHSELNLSSLELGDSALYFCASSDGQGSPYGYTFGSGTRLTVV.

In its sample, this clone was seen once. The rearrangement uses TRBV6-2 or TRBV6-3 and TRBJ2-7; 9 bases line up with TRBD1. With 5 bases clipped from V and 6 bases from J, the junction kept 8 bases outside the gene matches. The germline V gene has CDR1 MNHEY and CDR2 SVGEGT. The CDR3 runs 14 residues. The CDR3 DNA reads TGTGCCAGCAGTGGGGACAGGGAGAAAGGCGAGCAGTACTTC. It codes for CASSGDREKGEQYF.

The rearrangement uses TRBV6-5 and TRBJ2-3, with 7 bases fitting TRBD2. Looked up from germline, CDR1 is MNHEY and CDR2 is SVGAGI. The CDR3 is 14 residues long. V lost 5 bases to trimming and J lost 4 bases; unmatched junction nucleotides: 6. As DNA, the CDR3 is TGTGCCAGCAGTCCTCAAACTAGCGCAGATACGCAGTATTTT. It encodes CASSPQTSADTQYF.

This clone has ten or more counts. The chain employs TRBV28 and TRBJ1-2, with D perhaps matching TRBD1 (5 bases). Germline CDR1 MDHEN, CDR2 SYDVKM. CDR3 length: 13 amino acids. V lost 6 bases, J lost 4 bases, and 12 bases lay in between. The chain's CDR3 is CASSPTEIYGYTF. DNA for the CDR3: TGTGCCAGCAGCCCGACAGAGATCTATGGCTACACCTTC.

This chain joins TRBV19 and TRBJ2-3; 7 bases are shared with TRBD1. CDR3 length: 15 residues. Germline lookup yields CDR1 LNHDA and CDR2 SQIVND (reference sequence). Losses at the gene ends were 6 bases for V and 0 bases for J; bases not matched to a gene: 6. The CDR3 here is CASRLTGPSTDTQYF. The CDR3 DNA is TGTGCCAGTAGATTGACAGGGCCTAGCACAGATACGCAGTATTTT.

The genes are TRBV12-3 or TRBV12-4 and TRBJ2-2, with D tentatively TRBD1 (5 bases). Trimming pared 11 bases from V and 10 bases from J, leaving 17 bases between. This CDR3 region has 12 residues. CDR3 nucleotides: TGTGCCGGGGCTCGGGTTGAGACGGAGCTGTTTTTT. Amino acids: CAGARVETELFF.

This clone was observed a few times. This chain joins TRBV5-4 and TRBJ2-7; TRBD1 is a possible D gene (5 bases). Germline CDR1 and CDR2: SGHNT and YYREEE (reference sequence). V was trimmed by 0 bases and J by 4 bases, leaving 8 bases between them. The CDR3 is 13 residues long. CDR3 protein: CASSLDRRYEQYF. The CDR3 bases are TGTGCCAGCAGCTTGGACAGGAGATACGAGCAGTACTTC.

The rearrangement joins TRBV19 to TRBJ1-3; the D is unclear. The CDR3 extends over 15 amino acids. Germline loops: CDR1 LNHDA, CDR2 SQIVND (reference sequence). V was pared by 6 bases and J by 1 base, with 13 bases between. The CDR3 sequence is CASRSMGRSGNTIYF. The CDR3 DNA follows: TGTGCCAGTAGATCTATGGGGAGATCTGGAAACACCATATATTTT.

The CDR3 here is CASRIGTRDTIYF. The CDR3 DNA is TGCGCCAGCAGGATCGGCACCCGGGACACCATATATTTT. V gene TRBV5-1 combines with J gene TRBJ1-3; no reliable D call. Per the germline V gene, CDR1 is SGHRS and CDR2 is YFSETQ. The CDR3 is 13 residues long. The V end was cut by 5 bases, the J end by 8 bases, with 14 bases between.

The J gene is TRBJ2-1, the V gene TRBV7-9; possible D gene TRBD1, 5 bases. Per the germline V gene, CDR1 is SEHNR and CDR2 is FQNEAQ (reference sequence). This CDR3 is built from 14 residues. The V end was cut by 3 bases, the J end by 8 bases, with 14 bases between. The CDR3 protein is CASSLGQGIDEQFF. The CDR3 DNA sequence: TGTGCCAGCAGCTTGGGCCAGGGTATCGATGAGCAGTTCTTC. Full variable domain (remainder filled in from reference TRBV7-9 and TRBJ2-1): DTGVSQNPRHKITKRGQNVTFRCDPISEHNRLYWYRQTLGQGPEFLTYFQNEAQLEKSRLLSDRFSAERPKGSFSTLEIQRTEQGDSAMYLCASSLGQGIDEQFFGPGTRLTVL.

The rearrangement links TRBV5-4 to TRBJ1-1; 7 positions match TRBD1. J lost 0 bases, V lost 0 bases, and 2 bases had no gene match. There are 15 residues in the CDR3. Germline V CDR1 and CDR2: SGHNT, YYREEE (reference sequence). CDR3 bases: TGTGCCAGCAGCTTGGGGGGACAGTTGAACACTGAAGCTTTCTTT. As protein: CASSLGGQLNTEAFF. Supplemented by reference TRBV5-4 and TRBJ1-1, the full variable domain reads ETGVTQSPTHLIKTRGQQVTLRCSSQSGHNTVSWYQQALGQGPQFIFQYYREEENGRGNFPPRFSGLQFPNYSSELNVNALELDDSALYLCASSLGGQLNTEAFFGQGTRLTVV.